Given below is one T cell receptor (beta chain) in context. Authors' methods: Amplifying reference gene primers gave estimates of nucleated cell counts. Clones were read by immunoSEQ multiplex PCR, and TCRdb kept only the in-frame ones, dropping some. V and J calls plus clone size are reproduced from that table; the DNA served to infer D and trimming. The table shows about 250,000 clones, with 70% to 90% occurring only once. The data stem from a study of blood T cell repertoires in COVID-19. Study details: Italy, Spain and the United States were the sources of the convalescent and acute COVID-19 samples. Sources were T cells, B-cell-depleted T cells, or PBMCs; the material itself was cDNA or gDNA.

CDR1 MNHEY and CDR2 SMNVEV come from the germline V gene (reference sequence). V lost 6 bases to trimming and J lost 6 bases; unmatched junction nucleotides: 13. This CDR3 region has 17 residues. What was sequenced was peripheral blood. The receptor was isolated from a human donor with COVID-19, enrolled during active disease. The donor label of this sample is uncertain. The gene calls are TRBV27 and TRBJ2-2; TRBD2 agrees at 10 bases. CDR3 amino acids: CASRVAGLAGVSGELFF. CDR3 bases: TGTGCCAGCAGGGTAGCAGGGCTAGCGGGAGTCTCCGGGGAGCTGTTTTTT.